This T cell receptor beta chain was identified during a study of blood T cells in healthy people across ages. Study context: About one barcoded TCR beta cDNA was captured per two T cells.

The use of a sample-barcoded 5' primer and a J-beta primer mix characterized a second PCR of roughly 7 to 12 cycles. Each CDR3 protein gets one entry after TCRdb re-called the 5' RACE reads with MiXCR. This table holds about 1.7 million distinct CDR3 sequences, approximately 28% found once. Per germline, CDR1 DFQATT and CDR2 SNEGSKA (reference sequence). The CDR3 runs 13 residues. V lost 1 base and J lost 6, with 10 bases in between. Comment on this clonotype: Its antigen is unidentified.

General study findings and limits: Long-lived donors exceeded aged donors in naive CD4+ cells and diversity. Age advanced and TCR beta diversity per million T cells fell, roughly linearly.

The specimen sequenced was blood. This clonotype was obtained from a young woman in good health. This chain uses TRBV20-1 with TRBJ1-5, with unresolved D. CDR3 sequence (DNA): TGCAGTGCTAGAGGGGAGGCCAGTCAGCCCCAGCATTTT. Protein sequence: CSARGEASQPQHF.